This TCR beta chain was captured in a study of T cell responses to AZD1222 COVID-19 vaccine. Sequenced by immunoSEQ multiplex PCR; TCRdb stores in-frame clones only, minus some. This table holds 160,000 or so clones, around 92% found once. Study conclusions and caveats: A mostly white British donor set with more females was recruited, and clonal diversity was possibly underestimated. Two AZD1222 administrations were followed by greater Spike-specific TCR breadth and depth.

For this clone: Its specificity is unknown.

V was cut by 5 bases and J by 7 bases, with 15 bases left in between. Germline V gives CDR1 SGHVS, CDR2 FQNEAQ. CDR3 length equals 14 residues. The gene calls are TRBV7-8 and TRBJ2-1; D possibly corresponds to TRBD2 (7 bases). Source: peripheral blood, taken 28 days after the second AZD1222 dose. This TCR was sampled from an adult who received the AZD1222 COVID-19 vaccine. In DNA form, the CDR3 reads TGTGCCAGCAGCCCGGGGGGCATCTCAAATGAGCAGTTCTTC. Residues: CASSPGGISNEQFF.